In its sample, the clone carrying this T cell receptor (beta chain) was seen a few times. The data were obtained in a study of patients and donors after allogeneic stem cell transplantation. The germline gives CDR1 LGHNA, CDR2 YNFKEQ. This CDR3 contains 15 residues. The ends lost 4 bases at V and 8 bases at J; junction bases unmatched: 9. TCRdb reanalysed the RT-PCR reads using MiXCR and keeps one entry per CDR3 protein. There are more than 850,000 distinct CDR3 sequences in the sample; 18% occur only once, and approximately 5.9% lies in the top ten. V usage is TRBV4-2 and J usage is TRBJ2-1, with 9 bases fitting TRBD2. Material for sequencing was blood, either unsorted or a sorted T cell fraction (not recorded which). This TCR came from a human donor who was either an allogeneic HSCT recipient or a stem cell or donor lymphocyte infusion donor (not recorded which). It is not recorded whose cells these are; they may come from a transplant donor. CDR3 DNA: TGTGCCAGCAGCCTTGGCGGGGGGGCCCCCGATGAGCAGTTCTTC. Encoded protein: CASSLGGGAPDEQFF.